One sample yielded the 5 T cell receptor beta chains listed below, sequenced in a study of Graves' ophthalmopathy and Graves' hyperthyroidism. From RNA, the CDR3 regions of TCR beta chains were amplified and sequenced. In the first round, RT-PCR was carried out with HTBI primers, and a multiplex PCR formed the second round. A single record per CDR3 protein comes from TCRdb applying MiXCR to the multiplex PCR reads. Of tens of thousands of distinct CDR3 sequences listed, over 40% were seen once; the top ten hold roughly 21%. The sequenced sample consisted of peripheral blood. Receptors were obtained from an adult man with Graves' ophthalmopathy.

This rearrangement joins TRBV20-1 to TRBJ1-1; D gene unclear. V lost 1 base to trimming and J lost 2 bases, with 8 bases between them. This CDR3 has 13 residues. The germline V gene has CDR1 DFQATT and CDR2 SNEGSKA (reference sequence). Here the CDR3 reads CSARGHTNTEAFF. The CDR3 region has the DNA TGCAGTGCTAGAGGTCATACTAACACTGAAGCTTTCTTT.

This sequence joins TRBV4-2 and TRBJ1-2, with 7 bases matching TRBD1. The CDR3 spans 13 residues. Losses at the gene ends were 4 bases for V and 10 bases for J; bases not matched to a gene: 9. Germline V gene lookup returns CDR1 LGHNA and CDR2 YNFKEQ. The CDR3 loop is CASSLDRSADYTF. The CDR3 DNA reads as TGTGCCAGCAGCCTGGACAGGTCGGCTGACTACACCTTC.

This clonotype occurred many times. The chain is built from TRBV28 and TRBJ2-5, with 10 bases aligning to TRBD2. From germline, CDR1 is MDHEN and CDR2 SYDVKM. Trimming cost V 3 bases and J 1 base; bases outside gene matches: 14. The CDR3 totals 19 residues. The CDR3, as DNA: TGTGCCAGCAGTTTCCGGACTAGCGGCCGAAGTGGACGCCAAGAGACCCAGTACTTC. Protein product: CASSFRTSGRSGRQETQYF. Complete variable domain (other parts from reference TRBV28 and TRBJ2-5): DVKVTQSSRYLVKRTGEKVFLECVQDMDHENMFWYRQDPGLGLRLIYFSYDVKMKEKGDIPEGYSVSREKKERFSLILESASTNQTSMYLCASSFRTSGRSGRQETQYFGPGTRLLVL.

This rearrangement joins TRBV10-2 to TRBJ2-1; D is unclear. Germline CDR1 WSHSY, CDR2 SAAADI. The CDR3 runs to 13 residues. Trimming left V 4 bases short and J 4 bases short, with 8 bases between. The CDR3 nucleotides read TGCGCCAGCAGTGGTGACGCGTACAATGAGCAGTTCTTC. Its protein product is CASSGDAYNEQFF.

This clonotype was recorded at least ten times. The J gene is TRBJ2-6, the V gene TRBV6-1; D unclear. The V end was cut by 1 base, the J end by 1 base, with 8 bases between. The CDR3 covers 16 residues. Germline values: CDR1 MNHNS, CDR2 SASEGT. The CDR3 nucleotides read TGTGCCAGCAGTGAAGAGGAAGGATCTGGGGCCAACGTCCTGACTTTC. Protein: CASSEEEGSGANVLTF.